The present entry profiles one T cell receptor (beta chain) with its context. TCRdb's copy holds only in-frame clones and misses some; the assay was immunoSEQ multiplex PCR. This table lists some 150,000 clones. The source of the sample is a study of T cell responses to AZD1222 COVID-19 vaccine. The receptor's source is an adult in good health. The sequenced sample consisted of peripheral blood.

CDR3 in amino acids: CASSGGPLNTEAFF. In nucleotides, the CDR3 is TGTGCCAGCAGCGGGGGGCCCTTGAACACTGAAGCTTTCTTT. The V gene is TRBV5-4, the J gene TRBJ1-1; D is possibly TRBD1 (6 bases). CDR3 length: 14 amino acids. Trimming removed 4 bases at V and 0 bases at J, with 10 bases between. Germline CDR1 reads SGHNT; CDR2 reads YYREEE (reference sequence).